This T cell receptor (beta chain) was recovered during a study of blood T cells in healthy people across ages. In its sample, this clonotype was seen many times. Its antigen remains unknown. V lost 7 bases, J lost 0 bases, and 13 bases stayed unmatched. Germline assignment: CDR1 ENHRY and CDR2 SYGVKD. The CDR3 runs 18 residues. A J-beta primer mix and a sample-barcoded 5' primer were used in a second PCR of roughly 7 to 12 cycles. Each CDR3 protein gets one entry after TCRdb re-called the 5' RACE reads with MiXCR. The sample has about 590,000 distinct CDR3 sequences, approximately 30% seen once. Study-level findings and limits: Across the age range, TCR beta diversity per million T cells fell in a roughly linear way.

V and J are TRBV10-3 and TRBJ2-3; 10 bases line up with TRBD2. The specimen was blood. The receptor was derived from a woman of 80 years or more in good health. This CDR3 reads CAITERTSGGASTDTQYF. CDR3 coding DNA: TGTGCCATCACAGAAAGGACTAGCGGCGGTGCTAGCACAGATACGCAGTATTTT.